These 12 T cell receptor beta chains were sequenced from one sample in a study of somatic mutations in cytotoxic T cells in rheumatoid arthritis. Generated by immunoSEQ multiplex PCR, the TCRdb table keeps only in-frame clones and is missing some. Of about 11,000 clones listed, around 80% are singletons. Sample: CD8+ T cells sorted from blood. Receptors originate from a woman aged 55-69 years with rheumatoid arthritis.

The chain is built from TRBV15 and TRBJ1-1; unclear D gene. The germline CDR1 and CDR2 sequences are LNHNV and YYDKDF (reference sequence). The CDR3 runs 15 residues. V lost 2 bases and J 1 base, leaving 11 bases between the germline ends. In DNA, the CDR3 is TGTGCCACCAGCAGACCCCCTCGGGGGAACACTGAAGCTTTCTTT. Encoded protein: CATSRPPRGNTEAFF.

The chain is built from TRBV7-9 and TRBJ2-1; 7 bases match TRBD2. Germline V CDR1 and CDR2: SEHNR, FQNEAQ (reference sequence). The CDR3 covers 15 residues. After removal of 5 bases from V and 5 bases from J, the junction contained 9 bases not matched to a gene. The CDR3 region is CASSILRRENNEQFF. CDR3 DNA: TGTGCCAGCAGCATCCTTCGGCGGGAGAACAATGAGCAGTTCTTC.

The CDR3 coding sequence is TGTGCCAGCAGCTTAGCGGGGACTAGTAGCTACGAGCAGTACTTC. Its translation is CASSLAGTSSYEQYF. The chain links TRBV7-6 to TRBJ2-7; TRBD2 matches 8 bases. Germline V gene lookup returns CDR1 SGHVS and CDR2 FNYEAQ. The CDR3 sequence is 15 residues long. With V trimmed by 0 bases and J by 3 bases, 4 bases remained unmatched.

This clone was found a few times. The rearrangement uses TRBV29-1 and TRBJ2-3; no clear D. The V and J ends lost 3 bases and 6 bases respectively, with 7 bases between them. CDR3 length: 11 residues. The germline CDR1 and CDR2 sequences are SQVTM and ANQGSEA. CDR3 DNA: TGCAGCGTTGACAGAATGGATACGCAGTATTTT. Its translation is CSVDRMDTQYF.

This chain joins TRBV7-9 and TRBJ1-1, with D possibly TRBD1 on 6 matching bases. The CDR3 sequence is 15 residues long. The V gene's germline CDR1 is SEHNR and CDR2 FQNEAQ (reference sequence). The V gene lost 0 bases and the J gene lost 0 bases, with 8 bases spanning the gap. CDR3 loop: CASSLARDMNTEAFF. As DNA, the CDR3 is TGTGCCAGCAGCTTAGCGAGGGACATGAACACTGAAGCTTTCTTT.

The chain recombines TRBV27 with TRBJ2-2; 14 bases match TRBD2. Germline V gene data show CDR1 as MNHEY and CDR2 as SMNVEV (reference sequence). The CDR3 runs 16 residues. Trimming removed 3 bases from V and 6 bases from J; junction bases left unmatched: 3. The CDR3 protein is CASSLGLAGASGELFF. As DNA, the CDR3 is TGTGCCAGCAGTTTGGGACTAGCGGGAGCCTCCGGGGAGCTGTTTTTT.

The genes are TRBV13 and TRBJ2-6; D is ambiguous. The CDR3 runs 15 residues. Germline CDR1 is PRHDT and CDR2 is FYEKMQ (reference sequence). The V end was cut by 6 bases, the J end by 0 bases, with 9 bases between. This CDR3 is CASSLYSSGANVLTF. CDR3 nucleotide sequence: TGTGCCAGCAGTTTATATAGCTCTGGGGCCAACGTCCTGACTTTC.

The chain couples TRBV2 to TRBJ2-7; 7 bases match TRBD1. This CDR3 contains 11 residues. Germline V gives CDR1 SNHLY, CDR2 FYNNEI. Unmatched junction bases numbered 1, after V lost 8 bases and J lost 3 bases. CDR3 bases: TGTGCCAGCGACAGGGACTACGAGCAGTACTTC. Translating it yields CASDRDYEQYF.

The rearrangement uses TRBV5-4 and TRBJ2-2; maybe TRBD2 (5 bases). The CDR3 covers 16 residues. V was pared by 4 bases and J by 7 bases, with 20 bases between. The germline gives CDR1 SGHNT, CDR2 YYREEE (reference sequence). In nucleotides, the CDR3 is TGTGCCAGCAGCACGATCCCGAATACCCGGGGCGGGGAGCTGTTTTTT. This gives the protein CASSTIPNTRGGELFF.

This clone was seen a single time. The chain is built from TRBV10-2 and TRBJ2-7; tentative D call: TRBD1 (6 bases). This CDR3 comprises 11 residues. From germline, CDR1 is WSHSY and CDR2 SAAADI. Trimming shortened V by 6 bases and J by 4 bases, and 7 bases separated the two germline ends. Here the CDR3 DNA reads TGCGCCAGCAGGGACAGTTACGAGCAGTACTTC. It codes for CASRDSYEQYF.

The CDR3, as DNA: TGTGCCAGCAGTGAAGAGCGCAGCTATAATTCACCCCTCCACTTT. This translates into CASSEERSYNSPLHF. The rearrangement joins TRBV2 to TRBJ1-6, with D unclear. With 1 base removed from V and 3 bases from J, the gap between germline ends came to 7 bases. The germline V gene encodes CDR1 SNHLY and CDR2 FYNNEI. The CDR3 has 15 amino acids.

The genes are TRBV6-1 and TRBJ2-7; D ambiguous. The CDR3 is 15 amino acids. Germline CDR1 and CDR2: MNHNS and SASEGT. V was shortened by 5 bases and J by 2 bases, with 16 bases between the two germline ends. CDR3 sequence (DNA): TGTGCCAGCAGTTCCTTTTCCAGGTCCCCCTACGAGCAGTACTTC. Its protein is CASSSFSRSPYEQYF.